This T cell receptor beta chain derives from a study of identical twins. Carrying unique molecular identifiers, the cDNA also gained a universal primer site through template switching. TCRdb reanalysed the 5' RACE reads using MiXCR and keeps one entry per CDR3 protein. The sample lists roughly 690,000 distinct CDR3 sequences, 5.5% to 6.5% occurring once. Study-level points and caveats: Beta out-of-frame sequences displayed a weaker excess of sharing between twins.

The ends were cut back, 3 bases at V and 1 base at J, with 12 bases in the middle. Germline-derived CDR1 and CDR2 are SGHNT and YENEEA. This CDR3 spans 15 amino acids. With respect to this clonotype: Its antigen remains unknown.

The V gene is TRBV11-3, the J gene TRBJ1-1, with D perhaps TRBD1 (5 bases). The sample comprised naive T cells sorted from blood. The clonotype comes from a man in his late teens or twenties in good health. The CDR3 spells CASSLGGGQNTEAFF. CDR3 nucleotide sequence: TGTGCCAGCAGCTTGGGGGGAGGACAGAACACTGAAGCTTTCTTT. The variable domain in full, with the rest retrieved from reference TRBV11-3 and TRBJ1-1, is EAGVVQSPRYKIIEKKQPVAFWCNPISGHNTLYWYLQNLGQGPELLIRYENEEAVDDSQLPKDRFSAERLKGVDSTLKIQPAELGDSAVYLCASSLGGGQNTEAFFGQGTRLTVV.